This TCR beta chain was identified in a study of blood T cell repertoires in COVID-19. Trimming took 3 bases from V and 0 from J, leaving 12 bases between them. Germline CDR1 SGDLS, CDR2 YYNGEE. CDR3 length: 15 amino acids. As originally analysed: Amplification with reference gene primers provided the estimates of nucleated cell counts. Repertoires were generated with immunoSEQ multiplex PCR, while TCRdb's copy carries only in-frame clones and drops some. V and J calls plus clone size are reproduced from that table; the DNA served to infer D and trimming. Found here are some 160,000 clones, about 80% of them singletons; the top ten hold about an eighth.

The source of this sequence is a man aged 65-85 years who had recovered from COVID-19. Sequencing was carried out using peripheral blood. The rearrangement uses TRBV9 and TRBJ1-1; possible D gene TRBD1, 6 bases. The CDR3 is CASSGPGTMNTEAFF. CDR3 nucleotide sequence: TGTGCCAGCAGCGGCCCCGGGACAATGAACACTGAAGCTTTCTTT.